The 13 T cell receptor beta chains below all came from one sample that was sequenced in a study of T cell clonotyping in hematopoietic cell transplantation. Method: immunoSEQ multiplex PCR; TCRdb's copy keeps in-frame clones and lacks some. This sample carries 6,000 or so clones, approximately 90% of them seen once, and the ten largest clones take almost 6%. The sample consisted of peripheral blood mononuclear cells, taken 100 days after allogeneic stem cell transplant. These receptors all stem from a female patient aged 40-49 years who had an allogeneic stem cell transplant from a related donor, so the T cells may come from the graft donor. Some clones in this sample may be carry-over from other donors' samples.

J is TRBJ1-5 and V is TRBV28; D not certain. Trimming took 3 bases from V and 0 from J, leaving 6 bases between them. The CDR3 is 14 amino acids. Germline CDR1 is MDHEN and CDR2 is SYDVKM. The CDR3 nucleotides are TGTGCCAGCAGTTTCCAGAATAGCAATCAGCCCCAGCATTTT. It is translated as CASSFQNSNQPQHF.

J is TRBJ2-7 and V is TRBV5-1, with TRBD1 matching 8 bases. The CDR3 covers 14 residues. J gave up 6 bases and V 0 bases, and 5 bases lay outside the gene matches. The germline CDR1 and CDR2 sequences are SGHRS and YFSETQ. The DNA for the CDR3 is TGCGCCAGCAGCTTGGGGCAGGGGGCGTTCGAGCAGTACTTC. Translated: CASSLGQGAFEQYF. The complete variable domain, with remaining parts taken from reference TRBV5-1 and TRBJ2-7, reads KAGVTQTPRYLIKTRGQQVTLSCSPISGHRSVSWYQQTPGQGLQFLFEYFSETQRNKGNFPGRFSGRQFSNSRSEMNVSTLELGDSALYLCASSLGQGAFEQYFGPGTRLTVT.

This chain links TRBV7-3 with TRBJ2-3; TRBD1 agrees at 7 bases. This CDR3 contains 13 residues. Per germline, CDR1 SGHTA and CDR2 FQGTGA. With V trimmed by 4 bases and J by 6 bases, 4 bases remained unmatched. This CDR3 reads CASSSHRGDTQYF. DNA for the CDR3: TGTGCCAGCAGCTCTCACAGGGGCGATACGCAGTATTTT.

The chain combines TRBV2 with TRBJ1-2; D ambiguous. This CDR3 is 14 amino acids long. Germline values: CDR1 SNHLY, CDR2 FYNNEI. The V end was cut by 4 bases, the J end by 0 bases, with 9 bases between. The CDR3 DNA reads as TGTGCCAGCAGTGGTAGGGCACCTAACTATGGCTACACCTTC. Translated, it gives CASSGRAPNYGYTF. Filled out from reference TRBV2 and TRBJ1-2, the complete variable domain reads EPEVTQTPSHQVTQMGQEVILRCVPISNHLYFYWYRQILGQKVEFLVSFYNNEISEKSEIFDDQFSVERPDGSNFTLKIRSTKLEDSAMYFCASSGRAPNYGYTFGSGTRLTVV.

The chain uses TRBV2 and TRBJ1-5; 12 bases map to TRBD1. The V gene end was trimmed by 6 bases and the J gene end by 4 bases; junction bases not matched to a gene: 7. Germline values: CDR1 SNHLY, CDR2 FYNNEI. The CDR3 extends over 16 amino acids. The CDR3 protein is CASRDGTGGFNQPQHF. The CDR3 bases are TGTGCCAGCAGAGACGGGACAGGGGGCTTTAATCAGCCCCAGCATTTT.

The chain joins TRBV7-9 to TRBJ1-2; 8 nucleotides match TRBD1. The ends lost 5 bases at V and 4 bases at J; junction bases unmatched: 12. Germline lookup yields CDR1 SEHNR and CDR2 FQNEAQ (reference sequence). The CDR3 covers 16 residues. This CDR3 reads CASSPGQATQSYGYTF. CDR3 nucleotide sequence: TGTGCCAGCAGCCCGGGACAGGCGACCCAAAGCTATGGCTACACCTTC.

The chain uses TRBV28 and TRBJ1-1; D gene uncertain. The V and J ends lost 4 bases and 7 bases respectively, with 7 bases between them. The CDR3 contains 11 residues. Germline V gene data show CDR1 as MDHEN and CDR2 as SYDVKM. This CDR3 reads CASSSGIEAFF. The CDR3 DNA reads TGTGCCAGCAGTTCGGGAATTGAAGCTTTCTTT.

The chain employs TRBV7-2 and TRBJ1-1; TRBD1 matches at 7 bases. The V segment lost 5 bases and the J segment 8 bases; nucleotides outside the gene matches: 14. Germline V lookup: CDR1 SGHTA, CDR2 FQGNSA. The CDR3 consists of 15 residues. CDR3 loop: CASSVGGSSGLEAFF. In DNA, the CDR3 is TGTGCCAGCAGCGTAGGGGGCTCCTCGGGGTTGGAAGCTTTCTTT.

J is TRBJ1-5 and V is TRBV7-9; no definite D call. The V and J ends lost 5 bases and 6 bases respectively, with 8 bases between them. Germline lookup yields CDR1 SEHNR and CDR2 FQNEAQ (reference sequence). The CDR3 is 12 residues long. Written as DNA, the CDR3 is TGTGCCAGCAGCAGAACGGGTCAGCCCCAGCATTTT. It translates to CASSRTGQPQHF.

The V gene is TRBV6-5, the J gene TRBJ2-1; a weak D match, TRBD1 (5 bases). The CDR3 runs to 13 residues. Germline V gene sequence: CDR1 MNHEY, CDR2 SVGAGI. V gave up 6 bases and J gave up 10 bases, with 16 bases separating them. The CDR3 region is CASSRAKRQEQFF. The CDR3 DNA sequence: TGTGCCAGCAGCCGGGCAAAAAGACAGGAGCAGTTCTTC.

The J gene is TRBJ2-2, the V gene TRBV30; 14 bases are a match to TRBD2. V was pared by 4 bases and J by 6 bases, with 7 bases of the junction left unmatched. CDR3 size: 16 residues. Germline assignment: CDR1 GTSNPN and CDR2 SVGIG (reference sequence). The CDR3 DNA sequence: TGTGCCTGGAACCCGGGACTAGCGGGAGCGGCCGGGGAGCTGTTTTTT. This translates into CAWNPGLAGAAGELFF.

This chain joins TRBV12-5 and TRBJ2-1; the match to TRBD2 covers 11 bases. Germline V lookup: CDR1 LGHNT, CDR2 FRNRAP. CDR3 length: 15 residues. V shed 0 bases, J shed 10 bases, and the junction held 5 bases outside the gene matches. CDR3 in DNA: TGTGCTAGTGGTTTGGTACCTAGCGGGAGGTTGGAGCAGTTCTTC. Its protein product is CASGLVPSGRLEQFF.

This clone was detected only once. V usage is TRBV29-1 and J usage is TRBJ2-2, with D possibly being TRBD1 (5 bases). V shed 7 bases and J shed 5 bases, with 11 bases lying between them. This CDR3 spans 12 amino acids. Germline lookup yields CDR1 SQVTM and CDR2 ANQGSEA. Here the CDR3 DNA reads TGCAGCGGCGGACACACAACCGGGGAGCTGTTTTTT. This sequence encodes CSGGHTTGELFF.